This T cell receptor beta chain is drawn from a study of read filtering for tumor transcriptome and immune sequencing. Study at large: Mean patient age was roughly 70 years, range about 45 to 90; over 16 male, 14 female. After DNase treatment, RNA was made into whole-transcriptome libraries.

At the time of active disease, bone marrow was collected from every patient. The library was built from about 0.4 ug RNA with molecular barcoded adaptors for alpha/delta and beta/gamma chains. TCRdb passed the reads through MiXCR, listing each CDR3 protein once. This sample carries under 80,000 distinct CDR3 sequences, roughly 19% of them seen once, and the ten largest clones take over 11%. Looked up from germline, CDR1 is MGHDK and CDR2 is SYGVNS. V gave up 8 bases and J gave up 4 bases; unmatched junction bases: 7. The CDR3 is 13 residues long. This clonotype was detected ten times or more. J is TRBJ1-1 and V is TRBV25-1; 7 bases agree with TRBD1. The sample was a population of CD138-negative cells sorted from bone marrow. This sequence originates from a donor at least 40 years old with multiple myeloma. The CDR3 is CASGEGAITEAFF. The DNA of the CDR3 is TGTGCCAGCGGGGAGGGGGCGATCACTGAAGCTTTCTTT. The complete variable domain, with remaining parts taken from reference TRBV25-1 and TRBJ1-1, reads EADIYQTPRYLVIGTGKKITLECSQTMGHDKMYWYQQDPGMELHLIHYSYGVNSTEKGDLSSESTVSRIRTEHFPLTLESARPSHTSQYLCASGEGAITEAFFGQGTRLTVV.